The 14 T cell receptor beta chains presented below share a single source sample, sequenced in a study of blood T cells in healthy people across ages. The authors ran a second PCR of roughly 7 to 11 cycles using a sample-barcoded 5' primer and a J-beta primer mix. TCRdb used MiXCR to reprocess the 5' RACE reads, holding one entry per CDR3 protein. This table holds about 1.1 million distinct CDR3 sequences, under 40% found once. The source material was blood. The receptors stem from a man aged 18 to 30 in good health.

The sample holds a few counts of this clonotype. The rearrangement joins TRBV6-2 or TRBV6-3 to TRBJ1-2, with 7 positions matching TRBD1. This CDR3 region has 19 residues. V was clipped by 0 bases and J by 4 bases; unmatched bases: 17. Germline CDR1 reads MNHEY; CDR2 reads SVGEGT. The CDR3 DNA sequence: TGTGCCAGCAGTTACTCGATGCGAGGCAGGGGGACTTTTGGCTATGGCTACACCTTC. Protein product: CASSYSMRGRGTFGYGYTF.

V is TRBV9 and J is TRBJ2-5, with TRBD1 identical over 7 bases. With V trimmed by 4 bases and J by 11 bases, 17 bases remained unmatched. The CDR3 covers 15 residues. The germline V gene has CDR1 SGDLS and CDR2 YYNGEE. CDR3 DNA sequence: TGTGCCAGCAGCCCGGGACAGACCTCCTACAATGAGCAGTACTTC. Residues: CASSPGQTSYNEQYF.

This clonotype appeared once. The chain couples TRBV7-3 to TRBJ2-3; 8 nucleotides match TRBD1. Germline CDR1 reads SGHTA; CDR2 reads FQGTGA. This CDR3 is 13 amino acids long. The V segment lost 0 bases and the J segment 13 bases; nucleotides outside the gene matches: 6. CDR3 residues: CASSLTTGTGKYF. CDR3 DNA sequence: TGTGCCAGCAGCTTAACTACCGGGACAGGAAAGTATTTT.

J is TRBJ1-4 and V is TRBV20-1, with D unclear. The germline V and J ends were trimmed by 0 bases and 4 bases, with 12 bases remaining between them. CDR3 size: 15 residues. CDR1 is DFQATT and CDR2 is SNEGSKA in the germline V gene (reference sequence). CDR3 DNA: TGCAGTGCTAGAGATAGAGGGTCCTTTAATGAAAAACTGTTTTTT. Residues: CSARDRGSFNEKLFF.

The rearrangement links TRBV7-9 to TRBJ1-1; 9 nucleotides line up with TRBD1. V lost 7 bases, J lost 4 bases, and 7 bases stayed unmatched. Germline assignment: CDR1 SEHNR and CDR2 FQNEAQ (reference sequence). The CDR3 sequence is 14 residues long. CDR3 nucleotide sequence: TGTGCCAGCACTAAACAGGGGGCTAGCACTGAAGCTTTCTTT. This translates into CASTKQGASTEAFF.

The gene calls are TRBV5-5 and TRBJ2-7, with a weak D call TRBD2 (5 bases). The V gene's germline CDR1 is SGHKS and CDR2 YYEKEE (reference sequence). V was shortened by 0 bases and J by 7 bases, with 17 bases between the two germline ends. The CDR3 is made up of 15 amino acids. This CDR3 reads CASSLDPFTGSEQYF. Here the CDR3 DNA reads TGTGCCAGCAGCTTGGACCCGTTCACGGGGAGTGAGCAGTACTTC.

The chain recombines TRBV14 with TRBJ2-2; TRBD1 might be the D (5 bases). Germline CDR1 and CDR2: SGHDN and FVKESK. The CDR3 extends over 14 amino acids. V dropped 3 bases and J dropped 4 bases, with 9 bases sitting between them. CDR3 sequence: CASSHDSFTGELFF. For the CDR3, the DNA is TGTGCCAGCAGCCACGACAGTTTCACCGGGGAGCTGTTTTTT.

The J gene is TRBJ1-2, the V gene TRBV6-1, with TRBD1 matching 7 bases. CDR1 MNHNS and CDR2 SASEGT come from the germline V gene. This CDR3 comprises 15 residues. The junction had 8 bases not matched to a gene; V was cut back by 7 bases and J by 0 bases. The CDR3 loop reads CASTPGQISNYGYTF. CDR3 DNA sequence: TGTGCCAGCACTCCGGGACAGATTTCTAACTATGGCTACACCTTC.

The chain couples TRBV7-2 to TRBJ1-4, with a tentative D call TRBD1 (6 bases). The CDR3 runs 15 residues. Germline V gene lookup returns CDR1 SGHTA and CDR2 FQGNSA. V was pared by 5 bases and J by 7 bases, with 17 bases between. The CDR3 DNA is TGTGCCAGCAGCGTTAAGGGCCGGACAGCTGAAAAACTGTTTTTT. Residues: CASSVKGRTAEKLFF.

V is TRBV5-4 and J is TRBJ1-1; TRBD1 matches at 7 bases. V shed 3 bases, J shed 0 bases, and the junction held 5 bases outside the gene matches. Germline CDR1 and CDR2: SGHNT and YYREEE (reference sequence). The CDR3 is made up of 15 amino acids. The CDR3 spells CASSSPGQMNTEAFF. CDR3 sequence (DNA): TGTGCCAGCAGCTCTCCGGGACAGATGAACACTGAAGCTTTCTTT.

This chain links TRBV5-1 with TRBJ2-2, with 10 bases lining up with TRBD2. V lost 0 bases, J lost 0 bases, and 2 bases stayed unmatched. CDR3 length: 17 residues. Germline V gene sequence: CDR1 SGHRS, CDR2 YFSETQ. The CDR3 bases are TGCGCCAGCAGCTTGGCCGGGACTAGCGCGAACACCGGGGAGCTGTTTTTT. Protein: CASSLAGTSANTGELFF.

In its sample, this clonotype was seen a few times. The chain uses TRBV9 and TRBJ1-6; D unresolved. The CDR3 runs 15 residues. Germline CDR1 and CDR2: SGDLS and YYNGEE. Trimming stripped 0 bases from V and 9 bases from J, with 13 bases between. The CDR3 protein is CASSVGDPIGSPLHF. The CDR3 DNA follows: TGTGCCAGCAGCGTAGGAGATCCAATCGGTTCACCCCTCCACTTT.

This clonotype was counted a few times. The J gene is TRBJ1-5, the V gene TRBV9; D ambiguous. The V end lost 0 bases, the J end lost 5 bases, and 12 bases lay between the germline ends. The CDR3 sequence is 15 residues long. Germline V gene data show CDR1 as SGDLS and CDR2 as YYNGEE. The CDR3 sequence is CASSVGGRVDQPQHF. The CDR3 DNA reads TGTGCCAGCAGCGTAGGCGGGAGGGTCGATCAGCCCCAGCATTTT.

CDR3 DNA sequence: TGTGCCAGCAGCGCCCGGGACAGGGGGGAAGGCTACACCTTC. This gives the protein CASSARDRGEGYTF. The genes are TRBV9 and TRBJ1-2; 11 bases align to TRBD1. The CDR3 sequence is 14 residues long. V lost 3 bases, J lost 8 bases, and 6 bases stayed unmatched. CDR1 and CDR2 from the germline V gene are SGDLS and YYNGEE.